A selection of T cell receptor beta chains follows, all from one sample in a study of somatic mutations in cytotoxic T cells in rheumatoid arthritis. Only in-frame clones appear in the TCRdb table, and some are missing; sequencing was by immunoSEQ multiplex PCR. Here the sample spans approximately 20,000 clones, roughly nine tenths being singletons. The sample consisted of CD8+ T cells sorted from blood. Receptor source: a man aged 35 to 55 in good health. Each CDR3 is given with its conserved first and last residue. A D gene is named only where the DNA matches it firmly. The size of a clone is reported for some rows only, either as once, few or many, or as a class for expanded clones.

NA | TRBJ1-5 | NA | TRBV6-5 | TGTGCCAGCAGCCTGTGGGGGGATCAGCCCCAGCATTTT | CASSLWGDQPQHF
TRBD1 | TRBJ1-1 | NA | TRBV18 | TGTGCCAGCTCACCAGATCAGGGGGTGGACACTGAAGCTTTCTTT | CASSPDQGVDTEAFF
NA | TRBJ1-5 | few | TRBV7-9 | TGTGCCAGCAGCTTAGGTGGCAGGGGCGGCAATCAGCCCCAGCATTTT | CASSLGGRGGNQPQHF
NA | TRBJ2-5 | NA | TRBV28 | NA | CASSSSTGPQETQYF
TRBD1 | TRBJ2-7 | NA | TRBV29-1 | TGCAGCTGCCGGGACAGGGACTCCTACGAGCAGTACTTC | CSCRDRDSYEQYF
TRBD2 | TRBJ2-1 | once | TRBV19 | TGTGCCAGTAGTATAGATCTCCCTAGCGGAGCATACAATGAGCAGTTCTTC | CASSIDLPSGAYNEQFF
TRBD2 | TRBJ2-3 | once | TRBV7-8 | TGTGCCAGCAGCCGGGGGGGAGATACGCAGTATTTT | CASSRGGDTQYF
NA | TRBJ1-2 | few | TRBV5-4 | TGTGCCAGCAGCACCTGGGGAGGGCGAGGCTACACCTTC | CASSTWGGRGYTF
TRBD1 | TRBJ1-3 | NA | TRBV27 | TGTGCCAGCAGTTTAACGACAGGGGGCGATGGAAACACCATATATTTT | CASSLTTGGDGNTIYF
NA | TRBJ1-2 | NA | TRBV7-8 | TGTGCCAGCAGCCCCAACAGGGACTACAACTATGGCTACACCTTC | CASSPNRDYNYGYTF
NA | TRBJ1-1 | once | TRBV27 | TGTGCCAGCAGTGATCATAGGACTGAAGCTTTCTTT | CASSDHRTEAFF
TRBD1 | TRBJ1-4 | NA | TRBV6-6 | TGTGCCAGCAGTCGGGGGACAGTCGGGCGGGGAAAACTGTTTTTT | CASSRGTVGRGKLFF
TRBD1 | TRBJ2-7 | NA | TRBV6-5 | TGTGCCAGCCTCGGGACAGAGGGTTTATCCGAGCAGTACTTC | CASLGTEGLSEQYF
NA | TRBJ2-7 | NA | TRBV21-1 | TGTGCCAGCATTACAGGCAATAGCTCCTACGAGCAGTACTTC | CASITGNSSYEQYF
NA | TRBJ2-2 | NA | TRBV9 | TGTGCCAGCAGTATAAAATCCGGGGAGCTGTTTTTT | CASSIKSGELFF
NA | TRBJ2-1 | NA | TRBV11-2 | TGTGCCAGCAGCTTTTCACTAGTAGGGGTCAATGAGCAGTTCTTC | CASSFSLVGVNEQFF
NA | TRBJ2-1 | NA | TRBV27 | TGTGCCAGCAGTATGGTTGGTTCCTACAATGAGCAGTTCTTC | CASSMVGSYNEQFF
NA | TRBJ2-7 | NA | TRBV11-2 | TGTGCCAGCAGCTTGAAACCGAGTTACTACGAGCAGTACTTC | CASSLKPSYYEQYF
TRBD1 | TRBJ2-5 | NA | TRBV27 | TGTGCCAGCGCTAATTTCCGGGACAGGGGGCTCGGGGAGACCCAGTACTTC | CASANFRDRGLGETQYF
NA | TRBJ2-7 | NA | TRBV7-9 | TGTGCCAGCAGCTTAGCTCCGGGACTCCTCTCCTACGAGCAGTACTTC | CASSLAPGLLSYEQYF
TRBD1 | TRBJ2-7 | NA | TRBV9 | TGTGCCAGCAGCGAGGGGACAGCGGACTACGAGCAGTACTTC | CASSEGTADYEQYF
NA | TRBJ2-5 | NA | TRBV7-9 | TGTGCCAGCAGCTCTCAAGAGACCCAGTACTTC | CASSSQETQYF
TRBD1 | TRBJ1-3 | NA | TRBV11-2 | TGTGCCAGCAGCTTTAAATGGTTGGGACAGGGGGCTGGAAACACCATATATTTT | CASSFKWLGQGAGNTIYF
NA | TRBJ2-6 | NA | TRBV5-4 | TGTGCCAGCAGCTTGAGGGGGGACTCTGGGGCCAACGTCCTGACTTTC | CASSLRGDSGANVLTF
NA | TRBJ2-7 | NA | TRBV7-9 | TGTGCCAGCAGCTCCGACTGGACCTACGAGCAGTACTTC | CASSSDWTYEQYF
NA | TRBJ2-1 | few | TRBV9 | TGTGCCAGCACTGTTGGGGCTAGCGACGGGGAGCAGTTCTTC | CASTVGASDGEQFF
NA | TRBJ1-1 | NA | TRBV18 | TGTGCCAGCTCACCCGGTGCGTACACTGAAGCTTTCTTT | CASSPGAYTEAFF
TRBD1 | TRBJ2-7 | NA | TRBV28 | TGTGCCAGCAGTGACAGGGCCTACGAGCAGTACTTC | CASSDRAYEQYF
NA | TRBJ1-1 | few | TRBV7-9 | TGTGCCAGCAGCTTAGGCGGGGCAAACACTGAAGCTTTCTTT | CASSLGGANTEAFF
NA | TRBJ2-7 | NA | TRBV13 | TGTGCCAGCAGCTTAGTAGCGGAGGACGAGCAGTACTTC | CASSLVAEDEQYF
TRBD2 | TRBJ2-1 | NA | TRBV27 | TGTGCCAGCAGTGGTCGGGAGGACCAAGAGGAGTTCTTC | CASSGREDQEEFF
NA | TRBJ2-3 | NA | TRBV28 | TGTGCCAGCAGTTTTCCCCGGGGTGAGGGCACAGATACGCAGTATTTT | CASSFPRGEGTDTQYF
NA | TRBJ1-1 | NA | TRBV10-3 | TGTGCCATCAGCGGTAGGGGCTTTGAAGCTTTCTTT | CAISGRGFEAFF
NA | TRBJ1-1 | few | TRBV19 | TGTGCCAGTAGCATCTGGGGGGACACTGAAGCTTTCTTT | CASSIWGDTEAFF
NA | TRBJ1-2 | NA | TRBV19 | TGTGCCAGTAGTCTAGCTAACTATGGCTACACCTTC | CASSLANYGYTF
NA | TRBJ2-5 | NA | TRBV5-5 | TGTGCCAGCAGCTCAATGCGGGACTCTCTGGAAGAGACCCAGTACTTC | CASSSMRDSLEETQYF
TRBD2 | TRBJ2-1 | NA | TRBV15 | TGTGCCACCAGCAGAGGACCCGGGACTAGCGGGACCAATGAGCAGTTCTTC | CATSRGPGTSGTNEQFF
NA | TRBJ2-5 | NA | TRBV7-2 | TGTGCCAGCAGGAACGGGGAAGAGACCCAGTACTTC | CASRNGEETQYF
NA | TRBJ2-1 | NA | TRBV7-9 | TGTGCCAGCAGCTCGGACCCGACGGATGAGCAGTTCTTC | CASSSDPTDEQFF
NA | TRBJ1-2 | NA | TRBV27 | TGTGCCAGCAGTTCAACTCCAACAGGGTATGGCTACACCTTC | CASSSTPTGYGYTF
NA | TRBJ2-7 | NA | TRBV19 | TGTGCCAGTACCTCAGGGCCAGGCGACCCCTCCTACGAGCAGTACTTC | CASTSGPGDPSYEQYF
NA | TRBJ2-7 | NA | TRBV28 | TGTGTCAGCAGTTTCGGTCGGAAATACGAGCAGTACTTC | CVSSFGRKYEQYF
TRBD2 | TRBJ2-3 | NA | TRBV2 | TGTGCCAGCACCCGAGGTGCGGGAGTAGAAGATACGCAGTATTTT | CASTRGAGVEDTQYF
TRBD2 | TRBJ2-1 | NA | TRBV19 | TGTGCCAGTAGTATAGACGGTACTAGCGTATCCTACAATGAGCAGTTCTTC | CASSIDGTSVSYNEQFF
NA | TRBJ2-7 | few | TRBV11-2 | TGTGCCAGCAGGGCGTCAAGTTTTCACGAGCAGTACTTC | CASRASSFHEQYF
NA | TRBJ2-7 | once | TRBV11-2 | TGTGCCAGCAGCTTACGACTGAACACACCCTACGAGCAGTACTTC | CASSLRLNTPYEQYF
TRBD2 | TRBJ2-7 | NA | TRBV28 | TGTGCCAGCAGTGGACTAGCGGGGTACTACGAGCAGTACTTC | CASSGLAGYYEQYF
TRBD1 | TRBJ2-7 | NA | TRBV10-1 | TGCGCCAGCAGTGACCTACAGGGGCCCCTCTACGAGCAGTACTTC | CASSDLQGPLYEQYF
TRBD2 | TRBJ2-5 | NA | TRBV4-3 | TGCGCCAGCAGCCAAGAAATTAGCGGGAATCAAGAGACCCAGTACTTC | CASSQEISGNQETQYF
NA | TRBJ1-1 | NA | TRBV28 | TGTGCCAGCAGTTTAGTATCTCCGCGCCCGACAAACACTGAAGCTTTCTTT | CASSLVSPRPTNTEAFF
NA | TRBJ1-1 | NA | TRBV28 | TGTGCCAGCAGTCACCAGGGGAACACTGAAGCTTTCTTT | CASSHQGNTEAFF
NA | TRBJ1-1 | few | TRBV21-1 | TGTGCCAGCAGCAAAGATGGAGGTTTGAAGAACACTGAAGCTTTCTTT | CASSKDGGLKNTEAFF
NA | TRBJ2-6 | NA | TRBV1 | TGCACCAGCAACAACAGGGGCCTCCGCTCTGGGGCCAACGTCCTGACTTTC | CTSNNRGLRSGANVLTF
NA | TRBJ2-7 | NA | TRBV7-8 | TGTGCCAGCAGCTCCCGGATAGCCCCGTCCGAGCAGTACTTC | CASSSRIAPSEQYF
TRBD1 | TRBJ2-2 | NA | TRBV4-1 | TGCGCCAGCAGCCCCTACCCGGACAGGGGGCCAACCGGGGAGCTGTTTTTT | CASSPYPDRGPTGELFF
NA | TRBJ2-3 | NA | TRBV13 | TGTGCCAGCAGCTTAGGCCGTCAGAAAATAGGGGATACGCAGTATTTT | CASSLGRQKIGDTQYF
TRBD2 | TRBJ2-7 | NA | TRBV7-2 | TGTGCCAGCAGCTCGATATTGACTAGCAGTTACGAGCAGTACTTC | CASSSILTSSYEQYF
NA | TRBJ2-1 | NA | TRBV27 | TGTGCCAGCAGTTTTTATCTAGCCTTGGATGAGCAGTTCTTC | CASSFYLALDEQFF
NA | TRBJ2-7 | NA | TRBV11-2 | TGTGCCAGCAGCTTAGATCAGGGCTCCCTTCGGGAGCAGTACTTC | CASSLDQGSLREQYF
NA | TRBJ2-7 | NA | TRBV2 | TGTGCCAGCAGTGAGGGGGTACGCTCCTACGAGCAGTACTTC | CASSEGVRSYEQYF